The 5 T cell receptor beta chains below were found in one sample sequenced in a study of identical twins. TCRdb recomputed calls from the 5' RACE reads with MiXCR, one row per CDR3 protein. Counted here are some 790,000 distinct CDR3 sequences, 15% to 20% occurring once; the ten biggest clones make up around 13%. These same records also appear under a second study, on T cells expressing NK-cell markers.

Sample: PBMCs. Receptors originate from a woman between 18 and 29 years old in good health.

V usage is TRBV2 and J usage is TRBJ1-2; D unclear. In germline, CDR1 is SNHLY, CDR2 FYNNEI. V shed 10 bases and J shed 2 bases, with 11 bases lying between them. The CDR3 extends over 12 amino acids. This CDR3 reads CATLIPNYGYTF. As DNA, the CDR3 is TGTGCCACCCTGATACCAAACTATGGCTACACCTTC.

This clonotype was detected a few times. The CDR3, as DNA: TGCAGTGCCCGGGACAACACAGATACGCAGTATTTT. It codes for CSARDNTDTQYF. V and J are TRBV20-1 and TRBJ2-3; tentatively, D is TRBD1 (6 bases). This CDR3 spans 12 amino acids. Trimming cost V 6 bases and J 2 bases, with 9 bases left between them. Germline loops: CDR1 DFQATT, CDR2 SNEGSKA (reference sequence).

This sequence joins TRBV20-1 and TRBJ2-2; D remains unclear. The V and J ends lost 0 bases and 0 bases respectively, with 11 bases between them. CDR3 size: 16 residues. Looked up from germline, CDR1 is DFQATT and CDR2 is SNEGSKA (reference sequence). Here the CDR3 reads CSARDLSWANTGELFF. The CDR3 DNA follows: TGCAGTGCTAGAGATCTAAGTTGGGCGAACACCGGGGAGCTGTTTTTT.

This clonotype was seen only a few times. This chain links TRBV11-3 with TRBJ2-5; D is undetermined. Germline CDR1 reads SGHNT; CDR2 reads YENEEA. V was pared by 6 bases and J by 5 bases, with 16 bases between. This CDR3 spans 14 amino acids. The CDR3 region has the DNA TGTGCCAGCAGTCCAAGCCCGAACCGGGAGACCCAGTACTTC. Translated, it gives CASSPSPNRETQYF.

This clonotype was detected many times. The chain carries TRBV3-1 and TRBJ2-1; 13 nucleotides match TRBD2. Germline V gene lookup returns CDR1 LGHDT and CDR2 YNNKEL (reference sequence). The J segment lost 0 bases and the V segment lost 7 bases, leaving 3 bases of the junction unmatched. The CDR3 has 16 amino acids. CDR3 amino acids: CASTRLAGGSYNEQFF. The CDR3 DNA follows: TGTGCCAGCACTCGACTAGCGGGGGGCTCCTACAATGAGCAGTTCTTC.